This T cell receptor beta chain was recovered during a study of T cell responses to AZD1222 COVID-19 vaccine. Study context: Pooled together were second doses at about 4 or about 12 weeks.

Study conclusions and caveats: The sample set comprised mostly white British donors with more females, and clonal diversity was possibly underestimated. Unmutated variant regions are reportedly targeted by nearly half of spike-specific TCRs. With two AZD1222 doses given, Spike-specific TCR breadth and depth both rose.

Worth noting for this clone: Its antigen is unidentified.

The repertoire was sequenced with immunoSEQ multiplex PCR; TCRdb's copy has only in-frame clones and lacks some. The top ten hold around 2.2% of the sample, which has 70,000 to 90,000 clones, roughly 90% seen once. Material: peripheral blood, obtained on day 0 of AZD1222 vaccination. The clonotype comes from an adult in good health.

This CDR3 reads CASSPPGTGKFDEQFF. In DNA, the CDR3 is TGCGCCAGCAGCCCGCCCGGGACAGGGAAGTTCGATGAGCAGTTCTTC. The genes are TRBV4-1 and TRBJ2-1, with 9 bases that match TRBD1. Germline values: CDR1 MGHRA, CDR2 YSYEKL. The junction had 12 bases not matched to a gene; V was cut back by 4 bases and J by 8 bases. CDR3 length equals 16 residues.